This T cell receptor beta chain was obtained from a study of patients and donors after allogeneic stem cell transplantation. Unmatched junction bases numbered 5, after V lost 5 bases and J lost 4 bases. CDR3 length equals 15 residues. Per the germline V gene, CDR1 is SGHTA and CDR2 is FQGNSA. TCRdb processed the RT-PCR reads anew with MiXCR; each CDR3 protein has one entry. The table includes under 200,000 distinct CDR3 sequences, roughly 30% detected once. The source material was blood, either unsorted or a sorted T cell fraction (not recorded which). The chain uses TRBV7-2 and TRBJ2-1; 10 positions agree with TRBD2. This sequence originates from a human donor who was either an allogeneic HSCT recipient or a stem cell or donor lymphocyte infusion donor (not recorded which). It is not recorded whose cells these are; they may come from a transplant donor. CDR3 sequence: CASSLTSGPYNEQFF. CDR3 DNA sequence: TGTGCCAGCAGCCTGACTAGCGGGCCGTACAATGAGCAGTTCTTC.